The clone carrying this T cell receptor (beta chain) showed up just a few times. Its target is unknown. This record belongs to a study of T cells in localized non-small cell lung cancer. Study observations and caveats: Uninvolved adjacent lung had the highest recorded T cell clonality, with tumor below it. Tumor samples were not multi-region, leaving intratumor heterogeneity unexcluded. Density of T cells in blood, when higher, went with longer overall survival.

The V gene's germline CDR1 is GTSNPN and CDR2 SVGIG (reference sequence). Trimming removed 1 base at V and 7 bases at J, with 7 bases between. There are 12 residues in the CDR3. Sequencing used immunoSEQ multiplex PCR; TCRdb keeps in-frame clones, though not all of them. This sample has under 35,000 clones, with approximately 85% found just once. The chain carries TRBV30 and TRBJ1-4; no clear D. The TCR sequence derives from a woman aged 35 to 69 with stage III lung adenocarcinoma. The sample in question was peripheral blood mononuclear cells, obtained before any cancer treatment. This chain's CDR3 is CAWSASFEKLFF. For the CDR3, the DNA is TGTGCCTGGAGTGCCTCTTTTGAAAAACTGTTTTTT.